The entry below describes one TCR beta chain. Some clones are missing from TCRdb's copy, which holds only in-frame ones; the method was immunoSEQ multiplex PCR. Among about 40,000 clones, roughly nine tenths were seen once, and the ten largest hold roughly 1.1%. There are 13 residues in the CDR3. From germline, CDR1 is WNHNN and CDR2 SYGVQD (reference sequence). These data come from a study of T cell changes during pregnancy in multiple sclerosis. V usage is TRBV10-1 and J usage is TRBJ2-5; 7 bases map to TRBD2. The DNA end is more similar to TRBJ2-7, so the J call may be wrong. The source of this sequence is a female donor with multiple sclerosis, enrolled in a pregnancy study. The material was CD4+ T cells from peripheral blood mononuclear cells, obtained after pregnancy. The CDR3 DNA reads TGCGCCAGCAGTGGGACGGCGGGGGACGAGCAGTACTTC. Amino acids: CASSGTAGDEQYF.